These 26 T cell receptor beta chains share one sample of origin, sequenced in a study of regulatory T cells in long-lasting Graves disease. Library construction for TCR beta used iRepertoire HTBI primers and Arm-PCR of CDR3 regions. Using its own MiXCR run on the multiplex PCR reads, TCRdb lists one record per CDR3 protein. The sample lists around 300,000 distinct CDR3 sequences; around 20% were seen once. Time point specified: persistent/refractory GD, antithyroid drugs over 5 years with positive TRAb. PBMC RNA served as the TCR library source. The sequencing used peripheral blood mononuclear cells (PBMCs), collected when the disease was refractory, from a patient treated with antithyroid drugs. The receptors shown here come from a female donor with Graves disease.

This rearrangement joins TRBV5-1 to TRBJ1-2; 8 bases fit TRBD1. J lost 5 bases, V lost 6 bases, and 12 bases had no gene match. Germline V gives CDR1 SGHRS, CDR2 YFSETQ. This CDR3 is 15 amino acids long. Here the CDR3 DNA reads TGCGCCAGCACCCTTACCGGACAGGGAGGATATGGCTACACCTTC. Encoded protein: CASTLTGQGGYGYTF.

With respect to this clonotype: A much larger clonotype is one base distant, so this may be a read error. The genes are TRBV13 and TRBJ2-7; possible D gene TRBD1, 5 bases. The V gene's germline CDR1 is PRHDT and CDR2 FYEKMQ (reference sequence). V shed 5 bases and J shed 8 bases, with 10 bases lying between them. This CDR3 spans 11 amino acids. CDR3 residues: CASSGQDKQYF. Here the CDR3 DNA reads TGTGCCAGCAGCGGGCAGGACAAGCAGTACTTC.

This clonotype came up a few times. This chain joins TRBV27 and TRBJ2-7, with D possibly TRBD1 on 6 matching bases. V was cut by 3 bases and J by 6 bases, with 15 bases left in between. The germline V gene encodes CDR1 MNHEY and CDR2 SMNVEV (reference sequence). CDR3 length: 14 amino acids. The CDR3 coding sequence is TGTGCCAGCAGTTTCCCGGACAGCGAGGGCGAGCAGTACTTC. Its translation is CASSFPDSEGEQYF.

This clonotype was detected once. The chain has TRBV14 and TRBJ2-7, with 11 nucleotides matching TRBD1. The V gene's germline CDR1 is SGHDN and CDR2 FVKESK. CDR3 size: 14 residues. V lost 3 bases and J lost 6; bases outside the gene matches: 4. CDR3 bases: TGTGCCAGCAGCCAGACCGGGACAGGGGGCGAGCAGTACTTC. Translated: CASSQTGTGGEQYF. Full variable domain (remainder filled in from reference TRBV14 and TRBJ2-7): EAGVTQFPSHSVIEKGQTVTLRCDPISGHDNLYWYRRVMGKEIKFLLHFVKESKQDESGMPNNRFLAERTGGTYSTLKVQPAELEDSGVYFCASSQTGTGGEQYFGPGTRLTVT.

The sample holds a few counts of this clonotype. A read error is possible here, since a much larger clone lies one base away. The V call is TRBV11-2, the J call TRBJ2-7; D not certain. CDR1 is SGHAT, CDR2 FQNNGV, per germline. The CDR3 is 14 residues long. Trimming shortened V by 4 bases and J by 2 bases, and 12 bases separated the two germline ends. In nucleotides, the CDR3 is TGTGCCAGCAGCTCAGCTGGTCTCCCCTACGAGCAGTACTTC. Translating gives CASSSAGLPYEQYF. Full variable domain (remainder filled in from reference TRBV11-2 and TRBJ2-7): EAGVAQSPRYKIIEKRQSVAFWCNPISGHATLYWYQQILGQGPKLLIQFQNNGVVDDSQLPKDRFSAERLKGVDSTLKIQPAKLEDSAVYLCASSSAGLPYEQYFGPGTRLTVT.

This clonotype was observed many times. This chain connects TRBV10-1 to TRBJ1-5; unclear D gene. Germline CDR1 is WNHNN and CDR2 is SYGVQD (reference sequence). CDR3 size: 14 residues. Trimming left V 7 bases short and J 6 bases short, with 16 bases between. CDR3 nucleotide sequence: TGCGCCAGCAAGGGAAGCATGACGGGTCAGCCCCAGCATTTT. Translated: CASKGSMTGQPQHF.

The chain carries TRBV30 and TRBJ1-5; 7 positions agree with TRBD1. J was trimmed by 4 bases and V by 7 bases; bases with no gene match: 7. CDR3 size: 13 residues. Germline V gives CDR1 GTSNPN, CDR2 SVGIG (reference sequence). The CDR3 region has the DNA TGTGCCTTATCAAAGGACAGGAATCAGCCCCAGCATTTT. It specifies CALSKDRNQPQHF.

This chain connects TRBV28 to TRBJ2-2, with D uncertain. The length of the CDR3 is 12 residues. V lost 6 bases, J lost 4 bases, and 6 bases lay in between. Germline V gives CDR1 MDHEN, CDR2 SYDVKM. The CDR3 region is CASRYPTGELFF. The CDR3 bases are TGTGCCAGCAGGTACCCCACCGGGGAGCTGTTTTTT.

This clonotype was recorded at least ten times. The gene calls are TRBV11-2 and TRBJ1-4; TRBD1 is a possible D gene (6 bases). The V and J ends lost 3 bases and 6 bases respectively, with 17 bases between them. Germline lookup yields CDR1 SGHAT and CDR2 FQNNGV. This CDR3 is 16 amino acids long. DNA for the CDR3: TGTGCCAGCAGCTTTATTGGCCGCGACAGGCATGAAAAACTGTTTTTT. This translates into CASSFIGRDRHEKLFF.

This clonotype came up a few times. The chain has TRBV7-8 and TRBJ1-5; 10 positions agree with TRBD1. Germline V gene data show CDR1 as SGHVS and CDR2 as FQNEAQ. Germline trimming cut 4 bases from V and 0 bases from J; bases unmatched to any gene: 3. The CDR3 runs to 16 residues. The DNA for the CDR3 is TGTGCCAGCAGCTCCTGGGACAGGGGTAGCAATCAGCCCCAGCATTTT. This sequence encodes CASSSWDRGSNQPQHF.

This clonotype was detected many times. The CDR3 DNA follows: TGTGCCAGCAGCGGAGGGGGCGGCGAGACCCAGTACTTC. Residues: CASSGGGGETQYF. The V and J genes are TRBV7-2 and TRBJ2-5; D might be TRBD1 (7 bases). The CDR3 has 13 amino acids. Germline loops: CDR1 SGHTA, CDR2 FQGNSA. V was pared by 5 bases and J by 5 bases, with 12 bases between.

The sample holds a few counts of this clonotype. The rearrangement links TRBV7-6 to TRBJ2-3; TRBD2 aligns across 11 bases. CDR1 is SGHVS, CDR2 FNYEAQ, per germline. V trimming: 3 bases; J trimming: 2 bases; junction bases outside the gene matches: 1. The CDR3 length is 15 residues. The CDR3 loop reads CASSFSGRVTDTQYF. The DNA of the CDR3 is TGTGCCAGCAGCTTTAGCGGGAGGGTCACAGATACGCAGTATTTT. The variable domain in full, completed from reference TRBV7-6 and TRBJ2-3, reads GAGVSQSPRYKVTKRGQDVALRCDPISGHVSLYWYRQALGQGPEFLTYFNYEAQQDKSGLPNDRFSAERPEGSISTLTIQRTEQRDSAMYRCASSFSGRVTDTQYFGPGTRLTVL.

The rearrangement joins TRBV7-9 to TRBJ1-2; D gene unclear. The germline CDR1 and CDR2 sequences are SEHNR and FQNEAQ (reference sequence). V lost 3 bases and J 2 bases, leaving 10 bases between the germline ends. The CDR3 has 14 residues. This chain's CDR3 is CASSLMTRNYGYTF. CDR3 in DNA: TGTGCCAGCAGCTTGATGACGAGGAACTATGGCTACACCTTC. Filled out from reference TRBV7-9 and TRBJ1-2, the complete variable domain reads DTGVSQNPRHKITKRGQNVTFRCDPISEHNRLYWYRQTLGQGPEFLTYFQNEAQLEKSRLLSDRFSAERPKGSFSTLEIQRTEQGDSAMYLCASSLMTRNYGYTFGSGTRLTVV.

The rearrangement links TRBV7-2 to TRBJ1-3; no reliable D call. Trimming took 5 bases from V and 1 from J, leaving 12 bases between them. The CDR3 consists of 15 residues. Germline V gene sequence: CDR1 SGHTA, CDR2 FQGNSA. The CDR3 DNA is TGTGCCAGCAGCCAAGGACCCAATTCTGGAAACACCATATATTTT. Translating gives CASSQGPNSGNTIYF.

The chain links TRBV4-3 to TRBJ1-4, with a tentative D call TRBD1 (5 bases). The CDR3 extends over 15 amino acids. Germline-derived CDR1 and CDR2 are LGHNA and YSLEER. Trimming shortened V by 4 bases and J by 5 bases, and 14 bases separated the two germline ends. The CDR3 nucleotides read TGCGCCAGCAGCCGAGATCGGGGGTTGAATGAAAAACTGTTTTTT. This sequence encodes CASSRDRGLNEKLFF.

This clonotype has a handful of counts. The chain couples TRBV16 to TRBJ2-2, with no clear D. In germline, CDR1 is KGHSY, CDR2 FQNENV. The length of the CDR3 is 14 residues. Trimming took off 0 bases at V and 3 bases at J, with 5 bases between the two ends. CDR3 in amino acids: CASSQSADTGELFF. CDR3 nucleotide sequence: TGTGCCAGCAGCCAATCTGCTGACACCGGGGAGCTGTTTTTT.

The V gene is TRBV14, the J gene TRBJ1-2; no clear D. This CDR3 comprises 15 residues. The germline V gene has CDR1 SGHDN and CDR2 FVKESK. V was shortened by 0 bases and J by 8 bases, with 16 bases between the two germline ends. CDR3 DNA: TGTGCCAGCAGCCAAGATTTCGCTTCGGTCTCCGGCTACACCTTC. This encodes CASSQDFASVSGYTF.

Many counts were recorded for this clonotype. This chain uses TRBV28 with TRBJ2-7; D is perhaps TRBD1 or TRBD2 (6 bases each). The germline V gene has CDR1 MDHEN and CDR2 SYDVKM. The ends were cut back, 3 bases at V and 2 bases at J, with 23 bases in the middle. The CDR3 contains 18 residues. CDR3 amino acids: CASSLVSGALTPTYEQYF. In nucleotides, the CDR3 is TGTGCCAGCAGTTTGGTTTCGGGGGCCCTGACTCCGACCTACGAGCAGTACTTC.

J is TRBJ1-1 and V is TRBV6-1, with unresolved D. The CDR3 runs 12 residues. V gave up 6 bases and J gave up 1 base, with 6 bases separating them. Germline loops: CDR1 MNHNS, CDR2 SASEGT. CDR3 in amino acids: CASRPANTEAFF. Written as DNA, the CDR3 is TGTGCCAGCAGGCCAGCGAACACTGAAGCTTTCTTT.

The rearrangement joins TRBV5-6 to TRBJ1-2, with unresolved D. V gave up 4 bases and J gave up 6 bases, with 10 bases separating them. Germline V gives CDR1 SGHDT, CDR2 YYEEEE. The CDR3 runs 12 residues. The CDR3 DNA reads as TGTGCCAGCAGCCTATTTATCGATGGCTACACCTTC. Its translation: CASSLFIDGYTF.

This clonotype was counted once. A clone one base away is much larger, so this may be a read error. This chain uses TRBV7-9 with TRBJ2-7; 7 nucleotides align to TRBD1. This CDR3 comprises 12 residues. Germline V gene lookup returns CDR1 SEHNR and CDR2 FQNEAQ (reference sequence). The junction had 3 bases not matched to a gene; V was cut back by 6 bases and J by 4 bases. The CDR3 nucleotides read TGTGCCAGCAGTGACAGGGAGTACGAGCAGTACTTC. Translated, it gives CASSDREYEQYF.

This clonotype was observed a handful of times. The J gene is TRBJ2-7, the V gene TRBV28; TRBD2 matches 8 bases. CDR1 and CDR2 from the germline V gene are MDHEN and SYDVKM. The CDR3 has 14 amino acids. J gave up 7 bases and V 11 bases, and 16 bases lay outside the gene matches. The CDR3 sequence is CASTRGGPFLEQYF. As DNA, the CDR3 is TGTGCCTCAACCCGGGGGGGCCCCTTCTTGGAGCAGTACTTC.

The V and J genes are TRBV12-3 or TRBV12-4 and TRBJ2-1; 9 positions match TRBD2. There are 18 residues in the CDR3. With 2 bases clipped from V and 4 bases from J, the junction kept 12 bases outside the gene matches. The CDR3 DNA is TGTGCCAGCAGTTTAAGCACCTTGACTAGCGGACTTTACAATGAGCAGTTCTTC. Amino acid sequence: CASSLSTLTSGLYNEQFF.

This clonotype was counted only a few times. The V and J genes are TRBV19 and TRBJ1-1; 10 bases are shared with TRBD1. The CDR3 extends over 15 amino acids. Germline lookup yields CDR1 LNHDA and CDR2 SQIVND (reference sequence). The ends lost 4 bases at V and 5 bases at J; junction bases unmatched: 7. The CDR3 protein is CASSTLTGGGTEAFF. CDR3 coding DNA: TGTGCCAGTAGTACTTTGACAGGGGGCGGGACTGAAGCTTTCTTT. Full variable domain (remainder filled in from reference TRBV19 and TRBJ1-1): DGGITQSPKYLFRKEGQNVTLSCEQNLNHDAMYWYRQDPGQGLRLIYYSQIVNDFQKGDIAEGYSVSREKKESFPLTVTSAQKNPTAFYLCASSTLTGGGTEAFFGQGTRLTVV.

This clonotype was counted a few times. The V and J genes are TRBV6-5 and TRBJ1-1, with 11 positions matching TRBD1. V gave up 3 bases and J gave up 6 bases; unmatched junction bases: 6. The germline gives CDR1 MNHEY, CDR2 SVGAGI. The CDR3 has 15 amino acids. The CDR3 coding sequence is TGTGCCAGCAGTTATGGGACAGGGGGGTGGCCTGAAGCTTTCTTT. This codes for CASSYGTGGWPEAFF.

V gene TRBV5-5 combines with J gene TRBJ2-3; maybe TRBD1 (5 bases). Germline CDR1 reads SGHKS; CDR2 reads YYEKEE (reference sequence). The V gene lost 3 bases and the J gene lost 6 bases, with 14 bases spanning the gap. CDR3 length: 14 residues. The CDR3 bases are TGTGCCAGCAGCTATCCACAGGACGGCGATACGCAGTATTTT. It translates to CASSYPQDGDTQYF.